Below are 18 T cell receptor beta chains sequenced from a single sample in a study of shared clonotypes between healthy human individuals. Clones were read by immunoSEQ multiplex PCR, and TCRdb kept only the in-frame ones, dropping some. The sample shows about 600,000 clones, approximately 97% of them seen only once. Sequencing input: naive CD4+ T cells sorted from blood. Subset meaning: CD45RA+ positively selected. These receptors were taken from a woman in her thirties in good health.

The V and J genes are TRBV9 and TRBJ2-1, with unresolved D. Per the germline V gene, CDR1 is SGDLS and CDR2 is YYNGEE. The length of the CDR3 is 14 residues. The germline V and J ends were trimmed by 0 bases and 8 bases, with 12 bases remaining between them. CDR3 sequence (DNA): TGTGCCAGCAGCGTAGGAAGTGAAGGCTATGAGCAGTTCTTC. This codes for CASSVGSEGYEQFF. Full variable domain (outside the CDR3, taken from reference TRBV9 and TRBJ2-1): DSGVTQTPKHLITATGQRVTLRCSPRSGDLSVYWYQQSLDQGLQFLIQYYNGEERAKGNILERFSAQQFPDLHSELNLSSLELGDSALYFCASSVGSEGYEQFFGPGTRLTVL.

This chain connects TRBV19 to TRBJ1-5; perhaps TRBD1 as D (5 bases). This CDR3 region has 15 residues. V was clipped by 4 bases and J by 6 bases, with 16 bases between them. In germline, CDR1 is LNHDA, CDR2 SQIVND (reference sequence). The CDR3 protein is CASSTTGRVGQPQHF. CDR3 bases: TGTGCCAGTAGTACCACGGGCAGGGTGGGTCAGCCCCAGCATTTT.

This chain links TRBV25-1 with TRBJ1-2; D is ambiguous. Deletions cut 2 bases from V and 5 bases from J, with 6 bases between. Germline V CDR1 and CDR2: MGHDK, SYGVNS. The CDR3 runs 12 residues. For the CDR3, the DNA is TGTGCCAGCAGTGAAGGAGAGTATGGCTACACCTTC. Encoded protein: CASSEGEYGYTF.

V and J are TRBV10-3 and TRBJ2-7; 8 positions agree with TRBD1. J lost 3 bases, V lost 8 bases, and 9 bases had no gene match. CDR1 is ENHRY and CDR2 is SYGVKD in the germline V gene. The CDR3 is 14 residues long. The CDR3 spells CAIGRTGPDYEQYF. Written as DNA, the CDR3 is TGTGCCATCGGTAGGACAGGGCCTGACTACGAGCAGTACTTC.

The chain has TRBV11-3 and TRBJ2-1, with 7 bases matching TRBD1. The CDR3 loop spans 14 amino acids. The V gene's germline CDR1 is SGHNT and CDR2 YENEEA. With 8 bases clipped from V and 6 bases from J, the junction kept 10 bases outside the gene matches. CDR3 protein: CASGGTGASNEQFF. CDR3 sequence (DNA): TGTGCCAGCGGGGGAACAGGGGCCAGCAATGAGCAGTTCTTC.

CDR3 residues: CASSLRGLSNQPQHF. The DNA for the CDR3 is TGTGCCAGCAGCCTAAGGGGGTTGAGCAATCAGCCCCAGCATTTT. The chain combines TRBV7-2 with TRBJ1-5, with D perhaps matching TRBD1 (6 bases). The CDR3 loop spans 15 amino acids. With 5 bases removed from V and 1 base from J, the gap between germline ends came to 12 bases. Germline CDR1 and CDR2: SGHTA and FQGNSA.

CDR3 in amino acids: CASSQGRDSREQYF. The CDR3 DNA sequence: TGTGCCAGCAGTCAAGGACGGGATTCCCGCGAGCAGTACTTC. The chain has TRBV6-6 and TRBJ2-7, with D possibly TRBD2 on 5 matching bases. V lost 5 bases and J lost 6, with 17 bases in between. Germline loops: CDR1 MNHNY, CDR2 SVGAGI (reference sequence). CDR3 size: 14 residues.

The rearrangement joins TRBV10-3 to TRBJ2-7; D is unclear. V was shortened by 2 bases and J by 4 bases, with 6 bases between the two germline ends. This CDR3 comprises 12 residues. CDR1 and CDR2 (germline): ENHRY, SYGVKD. The CDR3 spells CAISEEFYEQYF. DNA of the CDR3: TGTGCCATCAGTGAGGAATTTTACGAGCAGTACTTC.

The rearrangement links TRBV5-4 to TRBJ2-7; a weak D match, TRBD1 (5 bases). Germline-derived CDR1 and CDR2 are SGHNT and YYREEE (reference sequence). Trimming took off 0 bases at V and 5 bases at J, with 15 bases between the two ends. The CDR3 sequence is 15 residues long. Written as DNA, the CDR3 is TGTGCCAGCAGCTTGGCTGGGTGGGTAGGGGACGAGCAGTACTTC. This gives the protein CASSLAGWVGDEQYF.

This chain links TRBV27 with TRBJ2-1, with D unclear. The CDR3 length is 13 residues. Germline lookup yields CDR1 MNHEY and CDR2 SMNVEV (reference sequence). Trimming took 2 bases from V and 6 from J, leaving 8 bases between them. CDR3 region: CASSLLDSNEQFF. CDR3 in DNA: TGTGCCAGCAGTTTACTAGATAGCAATGAGCAGTTCTTC.

V is TRBV11-2 and J is TRBJ2-1; D tentatively fits TRBD1 or TRBD2 (5 bases each). The CDR3 loop spans 15 amino acids. V lost 5 bases, J lost 3 bases, and 14 bases lay in between. CDR1 is SGHAT, CDR2 FQNNGV, per germline. CDR3 bases: TGTGCCAGCAGCCCCCGGGACGGACTCTACAATGAGCAGTTCTTC. Translated, it gives CASSPRDGLYNEQFF.

The chain is built from TRBV19 and TRBJ2-3; D remains ambiguous. Trimming stripped 5 bases from V and 0 bases from J, with 9 bases between. The CDR3 extends over 14 amino acids. In germline, CDR1 is LNHDA, CDR2 SQIVND (reference sequence). The CDR3 sequence is CASSFQSSTDTQYF. Written as DNA, the CDR3 is TGTGCCAGTAGTTTCCAGTCCAGCACAGATACGCAGTATTTT. The entire variable domain, with the rest obtained from reference TRBV19 and TRBJ2-3, is as follows: DGGITQSPKYLFRKEGQNVTLSCEQNLNHDAMYWYRQDPGQGLRLIYYSQIVNDFQKGDIAEGYSVSREKKESFPLTVTSAQKNPTAFYLCASSFQSSTDTQYFGPGTRLTVL.

The chain links TRBV6-1 to TRBJ2-3, with D possibly called TRBD1 or TRBD2 (5 bases each). Germline CDR1 MNHNS, CDR2 SASEGT. The CDR3 is 14 amino acids. Deletions cut 8 bases from V and 2 bases from J, with 14 bases between. CDR3 sequence: CASGTGDYTDTQYF. As DNA, the CDR3 is TGTGCCAGCGGGACGGGCGACTACACAGATACGCAGTATTTT.

The chain recombines TRBV10-1 with TRBJ2-1, with 11 bases identical to TRBD2. Germline loops: CDR1 WNHNN, CDR2 SYGVQD (reference sequence). Trimming removed 6 bases from V and 9 bases from J; junction bases left unmatched: 10. This CDR3 is 15 amino acids long. The CDR3 DNA follows: TGCGCCAGCAGCCTCATAGCGGGAGGGCCCTCTGAGCAGTTCTTC. It codes for CASSLIAGGPSEQFF.

V gene TRBV4-1 combines with J gene TRBJ2-5, with 8 bases aligning to TRBD1. The DNA end favors TRBJ2-7, so the J call may be wrong. CDR1 MGHRA and CDR2 YSYEKL come from the germline V gene. The CDR3 has 14 residues. The CDR3 DNA sequence: TGCGCCAGCAGCCAAGAAGACAGGGGACGCGAGCAGTACTTC. It encodes CASSQEDRGREQYF.

This clone was seen a single time. This chain connects TRBV27 to TRBJ2-3; 7 bases match TRBD2. CDR1 MNHEY and CDR2 SMNVEV come from the germline V gene (reference sequence). V lost 2 bases, J lost 2 bases, and 1 base stayed unmatched. CDR3 size: 14 residues. CDR3 in amino acids: CASSLAGVTDTQYF. CDR3 DNA sequence: TGTGCCAGCAGTTTAGCGGGGGTCACAGATACGCAGTATTTT.

V usage is TRBV6-5 and J usage is TRBJ2-3, with D perhaps being TRBD1 or TRBD2 (6 bases each). V shed 1 base and J shed 4 bases, with 9 bases lying between them. The germline V gene has CDR1 MNHEY and CDR2 SVGAGI. There are 14 residues in the CDR3. The CDR3 nucleotides read TGTGCCAGCAGTTACTTTAGGGGGGCAGATACGCAGTATTTT. It translates to CASSYFRGADTQYF.

The chain carries TRBV7-9 and TRBJ2-7, with TRBD1 as a possible D gene (6 bases). Germline lookup yields CDR1 SEHNR and CDR2 FQNEAQ (reference sequence). There are 14 residues in the CDR3. Trimming took 5 bases from V and 7 from J, leaving 18 bases between them. CDR3 region: CASSRPARGPEQYF. Here the CDR3 DNA reads TGTGCCAGCAGCCGGCCCGCCAGGGGTCCAGAGCAGTACTTC.